This TCR beta chain emerged from a study of Ad26.COV2.S vaccination and SARS-CoV-2 variants. Across the study: Doses of Ad26.COV2.S were injected into muscle once or twice, 56 days apart.

The sample's treatment: over 15 received Ad26.COV2.S at low or high dose, single or two shots; roughly five received placebo; per-sample allocation not given. Day 63 following the first vaccine or placebo injection was when the samples were taken. Boston hosted the donor, who was an adult aged 18-55 years. What was given as vaccine was an Ad26 vector encoding Wuhan-strain SARS-CoV-2 spike. The assay was immunoSEQ multiplex PCR, and TCRdb's table has in-frame clones only and misses some. The sample carries around 300,000 clones, roughly 91% recorded once. The CDR3 runs to 12 residues. The V gene lost 2 bases and the J gene lost 10 bases, with 8 bases spanning the gap. Germline lookup yields CDR1 KGHDR and CDR2 SFDVKD.

Sequencing used peripheral blood, obtained in a trial of Ad26.COV2.S vaccine versus placebo. This TCR derives from a person between 18 and 60 years old who received the Ad26.COV2.S COVID-19 vaccine or a placebo. The genes are TRBV24-1 and TRBJ1-5; tentatively, D is TRBD1 (5 bases). This CDR3 reads CATSDSGTPQHF. The CDR3 DNA sequence: TGTGCCACCAGTGATTCTGGGACCCCCCAGCATTTT.